Below, one TCR beta chain is given with its context. PCR used 60 Vbeta primers and 13 Jbeta primers. The assay was immunoSEQ multiplex PCR, and TCRdb's table has in-frame clones only and misses some. The sample has under 90,000 clones. These data come from a study of cytomegalovirus exposure and HLA in healthy donors. This CDR3 spans 14 amino acids. V dropped 8 bases and J dropped 3 bases, with 15 bases sitting between them. Germline CDR1 is MNHNS and CDR2 is SASEGT. The sequence was obtained from a man aged 45-65 years in good health and CMV-seropositive. Material for sequencing was PBMCs. The rearrangement uses TRBV6-1 and TRBJ2-3, with D perhaps TRBD2 (6 bases). Here the CDR3 DNA reads TGTGCCAGCCAAGGGGTGGAGGGTACAGATACGCAGTATTTT. Amino acids: CASQGVEGTDTQYF.